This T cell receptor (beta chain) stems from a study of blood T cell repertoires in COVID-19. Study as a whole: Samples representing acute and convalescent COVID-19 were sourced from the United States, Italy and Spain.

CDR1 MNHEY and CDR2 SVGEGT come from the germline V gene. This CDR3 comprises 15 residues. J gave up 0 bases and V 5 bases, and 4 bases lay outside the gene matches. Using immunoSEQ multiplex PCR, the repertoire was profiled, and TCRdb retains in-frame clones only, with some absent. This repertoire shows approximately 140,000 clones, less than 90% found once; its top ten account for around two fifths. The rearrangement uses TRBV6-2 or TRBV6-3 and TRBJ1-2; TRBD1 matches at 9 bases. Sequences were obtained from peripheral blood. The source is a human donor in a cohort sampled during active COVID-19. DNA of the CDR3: TGTGCCAGCAGTGCCCGGGACAGGGCTAACTATGGCTACACCTTC. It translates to CASSARDRANYGYTF.